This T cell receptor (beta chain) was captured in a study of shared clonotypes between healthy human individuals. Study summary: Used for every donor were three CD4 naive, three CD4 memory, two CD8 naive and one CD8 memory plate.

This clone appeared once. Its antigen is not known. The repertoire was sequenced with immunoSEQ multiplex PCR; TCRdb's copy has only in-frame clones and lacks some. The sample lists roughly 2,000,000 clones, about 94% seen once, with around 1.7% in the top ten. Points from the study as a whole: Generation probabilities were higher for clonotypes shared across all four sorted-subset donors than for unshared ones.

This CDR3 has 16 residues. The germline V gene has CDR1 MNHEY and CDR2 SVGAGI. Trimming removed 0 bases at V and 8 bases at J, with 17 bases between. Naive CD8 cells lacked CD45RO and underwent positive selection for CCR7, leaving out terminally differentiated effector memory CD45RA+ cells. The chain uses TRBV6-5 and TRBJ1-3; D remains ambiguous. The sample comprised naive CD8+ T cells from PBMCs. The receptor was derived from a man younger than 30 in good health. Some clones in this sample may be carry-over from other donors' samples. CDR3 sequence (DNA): TGTGCCAGCAGTTACTCCCCAGGAATAAACACGGACACCATATATTTT. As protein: CASSYSPGINTDTIYF.